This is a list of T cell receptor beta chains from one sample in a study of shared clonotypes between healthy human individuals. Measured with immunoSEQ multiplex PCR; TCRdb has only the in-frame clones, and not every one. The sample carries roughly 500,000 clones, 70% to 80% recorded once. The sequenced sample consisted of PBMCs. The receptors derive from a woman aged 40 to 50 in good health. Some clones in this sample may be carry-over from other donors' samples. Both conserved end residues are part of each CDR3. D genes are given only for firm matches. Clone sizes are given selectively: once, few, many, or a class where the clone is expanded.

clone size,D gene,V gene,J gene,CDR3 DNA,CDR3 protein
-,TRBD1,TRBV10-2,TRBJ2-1,TGCGCCAGCAGTGACCCCGACAGGGACTCCTACAATGAGCAGTTCTTC,CASSDPDRDSYNEQFF
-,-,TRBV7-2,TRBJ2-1,TGTGCCAGCAGCTCAATATTACAACTGGCTAGCTCCTACAATGAGCAGTTCTTC,CASSSILQLASSYNEQFF
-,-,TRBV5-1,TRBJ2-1,TGCGCCAGCAGCTTGGATCCAGGGATAAATGAGCAGTTCTTC,CASSLDPGINEQFF
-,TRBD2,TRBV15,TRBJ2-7,TGTGCCACCACCGGGACTAGCGGGAGGGGTGAGCAGTACTTC,CATTGTSGRGEQYF
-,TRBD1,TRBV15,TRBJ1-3,TGTGCCACCAGCAGGGGACAGTTACAGACGCCCCTGCTTACTGGAAACACCATATATTTT,CATSRGQLQTPLLTGNTIYF
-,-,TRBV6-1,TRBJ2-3,TGTGCCAGCAACCGAGACCGATCATTCGCAGATACGCAGTATTTT,CASNRDRSFADTQYF
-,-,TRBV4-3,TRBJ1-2,TGCGCCAGCAGCCAGGCAATGGGGTTGTCAGGGAGGCCTGGCTACACCTTC,CASSQAMGLSGRPGYTF
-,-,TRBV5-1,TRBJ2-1,TGCGCCAGCAGCTTGTTTTTTCCAGGGGCCTACAATGAGCAGTTCTTC,CASSLFFPGAYNEQFF
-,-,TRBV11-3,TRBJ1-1,TGTGCCAGCAGCTTAGGGGACCAGAGTGAAGCTTTCTTT,CASSLGDQSEAFF
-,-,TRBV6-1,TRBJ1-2,TGTGCCAGCAGTGAAAGGGACACCAATAACTATGGCTACACCTTC,CASSERDTNNYGYTF
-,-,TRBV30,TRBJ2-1,TGTGCCTGGAGTGTCCGACTAGACGGTCAGTTCTTC,CAWSVRLDGQFF
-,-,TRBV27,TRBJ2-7,TGTGCCAGCAGCGACAGAAGGGGTCTCAGGGTCGGCTACGAGCAGTACTTC,CASSDRRGLRVGYEQYF
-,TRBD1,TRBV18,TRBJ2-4,TGTGCCAGCTCCCACGACAGGGGAGGTTTTAACATTCAGTACTTC,CASSHDRGGFNIQYF
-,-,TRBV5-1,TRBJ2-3,TGCGCCAGCAGCTTGAGGGCACAACCAGATACGCAGTATTTT,CASSLRAQPDTQYF
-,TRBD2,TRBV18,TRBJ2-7,TGTGCCAGCTCACCGACCGGGACTAGCTACGAGCAGTACTTC,CASSPTGTSYEQYF
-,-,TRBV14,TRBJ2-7,TGTGCCCAGGGTGGGCAGTACTTC,CAQGGQYF
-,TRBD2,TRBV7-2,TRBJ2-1,TGTGCCAGCAGCTTATTCCCTCGGACTAGCGGGACGAATGAGCAGTTCTTC,CASSLFPRTSGTNEQFF
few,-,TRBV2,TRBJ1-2,TGTGCCAGCAGTGAGGGGTATGGCTACACCTTC,CASSEGYGYTF
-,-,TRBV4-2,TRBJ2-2,TGTGCCAGCAGCCAGCCCCGGGGAGGGGGGTGGACCGGGGAGCTGTTTTTT,CASSQPRGGGWTGELFF
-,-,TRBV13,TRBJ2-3,TGTGCCAGCACAAGGGGGGGGATCTTCACAGATACGCAGTATTTT,CASTRGGIFTDTQYF
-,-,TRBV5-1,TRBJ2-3,TGCGCCAGCAGTGAAACAGATACGCAGTATTTT,CASSETDTQYF
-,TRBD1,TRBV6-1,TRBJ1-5,TGTGCCAGCAGTACCCGGGACAGGGGCAATCAGCCCCAGCACTTT,CASSTRDRGNQPQHF
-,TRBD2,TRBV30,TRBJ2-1,TGTGCCTGGAGTGTTCGGACTAGCGGGGATTACAATGAGCAGTTCTTC,CAWSVRTSGDYNEQFF
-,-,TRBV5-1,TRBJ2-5,TGCGCCAGCAGCTTGGCCGCCCGAAGTGGGGAGACCCAGTACTTC,CASSLAARSGETQYF
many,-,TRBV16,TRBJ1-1,TGTGCCAGCAGCCTCTTTGTTACTGAAGCTTTCTTT,CASSLFVTEAFF
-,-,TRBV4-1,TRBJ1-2,TGCGCCAGCAGCCAAGATCGTCCGGGGCATGGCTACACCTTC,CASSQDRPGHGYTF
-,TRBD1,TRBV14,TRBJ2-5,TGTGCCAGCAGCCAAGAACAGGGGGGCCAAGAGACCCAGTACTTC,CASSQEQGGQETQYF
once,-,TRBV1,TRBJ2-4,TGCACCCGACCGACTAGCGGGAGGAGGGGGACTGAAAACATTCAGTACTTC,CTRPTSGRRGTENIQYF
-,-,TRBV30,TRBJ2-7,TGTGCCTGGAGTCATGGTACAGGGATTTACGAGCAGTACTTC,CAWSHGTGIYEQYF
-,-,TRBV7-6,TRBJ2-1,TGTGCCAGCAGCTTTGGGCGAGCCTACAATGAGCAGTTCTTC,CASSFGRAYNEQFF
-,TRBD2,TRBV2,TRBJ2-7,TGTGCCAGCAGTGCTTCGGGACTAGCAACGACCTACGAGCAGTACTTC,CASSASGLATTYEQYF
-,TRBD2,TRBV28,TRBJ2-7,TGTGCCAGCAGTAGCCCTAGCGGGCTACAATCCTACGAGCAGTACTTC,CASSSPSGLQSYEQYF
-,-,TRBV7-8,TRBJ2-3,TGTGCCAGCAGCCTGCATCTGGAGGATACGCAGTATTTT,CASSLHLEDTQYF
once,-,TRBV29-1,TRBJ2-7,TGCAGCGTTGAGGAGAGGTCCTACGAGCAGTACTTC,CSVEERSYEQYF
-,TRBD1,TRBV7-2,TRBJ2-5,TGTGCCAGCAGCCCTTCCGACAGGGCCCAAGAGACCCAGTACTTC,CASSPSDRAQETQYF
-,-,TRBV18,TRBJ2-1,TGTGCCAGCTCACCCCCTAGTCGGTCCTACAATGAGCAGTTCTTC,CASSPPSRSYNEQFF
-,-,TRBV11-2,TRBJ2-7,TGTGCCAGCTCCGACGGGGACCCATCTACCTACGAGCAGTACTTC,CASSDGDPSTYEQYF
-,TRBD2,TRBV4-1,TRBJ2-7,TGCGCCAGCAGCCAACTTAGCGGGATCGGCTACGAGCAGTACTTC,CASSQLSGIGYEQYF
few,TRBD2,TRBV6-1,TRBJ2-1,TGTGCCAGCAAACCCCGGGGGGGGTACAATGAGCAGTTCTTC,CASKPRGGYNEQFF